This TCR beta chain was documented in a study of CD8+CD57+ T cells in acquired aplastic anemia. Overall study: Sorted CD4+ and CD8+ cells gave an average of around 3.3 ug of DNA.

CDR3 length equals 16 residues. Germline values: CDR1 SGDLS, CDR2 YYNGEE. With 4 bases removed from V and 0 bases from J, the gap between germline ends came to 14 bases. Findings and limits, study-wide: Patients and controls were not found to differ significantly in CD8+ Simpson's diversity. There were roughly 28 CD8+ CDR3 sequences that occurred in both patients and controls.

It was genomic DNA that served as the template for profiling TCR beta VDJ and CDR3. TCRdb reprocessed the reads with MiXCR, giving one entry per CDR3 protein. The repertoire holds about 250,000 distinct CDR3 sequences, with more than 40% as singletons. As concerns this clonotype: Antigen: not known.

Flow cytometry had shown expanded CD8+CD57+ cells in the patients chosen for sequencing. No patient had been given any therapy when blood was sampled. This chain connects TRBV9 to TRBJ1-3; D unresolved. The sequencing input was sorted CD4+, CD8+, or CD8+CD57+ T cells (not recorded which) from PBMCs. The sequence came from a human donor with aplastic anemia. CDR3 residues: CASSTPREGSGNTIYF. The CDR3 DNA reads as TGTGCCAGCAGCACCCCGAGGGAGGGCTCTGGAAACACCATATATTTT.